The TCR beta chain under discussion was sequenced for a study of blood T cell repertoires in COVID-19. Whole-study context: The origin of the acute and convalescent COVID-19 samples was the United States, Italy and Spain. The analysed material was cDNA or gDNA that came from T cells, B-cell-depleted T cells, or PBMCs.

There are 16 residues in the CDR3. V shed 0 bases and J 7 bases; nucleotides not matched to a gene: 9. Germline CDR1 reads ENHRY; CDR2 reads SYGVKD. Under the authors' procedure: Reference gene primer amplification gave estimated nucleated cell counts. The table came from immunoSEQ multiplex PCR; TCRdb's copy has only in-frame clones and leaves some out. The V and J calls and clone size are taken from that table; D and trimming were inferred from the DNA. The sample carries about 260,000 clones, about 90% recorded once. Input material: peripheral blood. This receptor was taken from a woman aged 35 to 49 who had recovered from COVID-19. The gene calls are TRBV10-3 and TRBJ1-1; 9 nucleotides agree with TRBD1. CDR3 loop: CAISESFGQGQNEAFF. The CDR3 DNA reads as TGTGCCATCAGTGAGTCGTTTGGACAGGGGCAAAATGAAGCTTTCTTT.